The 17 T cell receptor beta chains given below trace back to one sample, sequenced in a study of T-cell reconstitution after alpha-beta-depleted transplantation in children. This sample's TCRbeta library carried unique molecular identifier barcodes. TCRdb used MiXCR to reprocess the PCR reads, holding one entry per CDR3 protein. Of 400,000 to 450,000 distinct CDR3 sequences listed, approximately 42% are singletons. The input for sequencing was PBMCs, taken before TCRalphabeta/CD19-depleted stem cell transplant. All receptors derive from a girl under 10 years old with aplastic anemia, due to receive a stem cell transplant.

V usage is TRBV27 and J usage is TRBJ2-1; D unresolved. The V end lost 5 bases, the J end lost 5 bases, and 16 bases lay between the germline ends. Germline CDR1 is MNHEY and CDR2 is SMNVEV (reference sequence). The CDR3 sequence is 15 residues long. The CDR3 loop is CASSPRINGNNEQFF. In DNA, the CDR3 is TGTGCCAGCAGTCCCCGTATTAACGGCAACAATGAGCAGTTCTTC.

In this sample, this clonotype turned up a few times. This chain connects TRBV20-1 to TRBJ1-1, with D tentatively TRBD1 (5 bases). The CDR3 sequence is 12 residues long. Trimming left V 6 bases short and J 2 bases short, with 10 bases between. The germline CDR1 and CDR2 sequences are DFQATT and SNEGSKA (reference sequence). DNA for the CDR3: TGCAGTGCCAGGGACTACAACACTGAAGCTTTCTTT. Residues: CSARDYNTEAFF.

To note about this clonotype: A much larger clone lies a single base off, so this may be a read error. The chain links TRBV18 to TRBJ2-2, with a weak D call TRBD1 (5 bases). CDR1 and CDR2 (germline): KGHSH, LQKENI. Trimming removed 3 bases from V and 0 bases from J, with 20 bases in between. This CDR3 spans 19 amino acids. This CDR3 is CASSPAGKYCIANTGELFF. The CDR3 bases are TGTGCCAGCTCACCGGCAGGGAAATATTGCATCGCGAACACCGGGGAGCTGTTTTTT.

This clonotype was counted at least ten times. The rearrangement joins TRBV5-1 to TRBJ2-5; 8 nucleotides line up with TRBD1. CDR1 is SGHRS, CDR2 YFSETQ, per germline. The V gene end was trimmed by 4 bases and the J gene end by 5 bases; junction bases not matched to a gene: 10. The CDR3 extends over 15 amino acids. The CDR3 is CASSTTTGDGETQYF. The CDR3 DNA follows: TGCGCCAGCAGCACTACGACAGGGGATGGCGAGACCCAGTACTTC.

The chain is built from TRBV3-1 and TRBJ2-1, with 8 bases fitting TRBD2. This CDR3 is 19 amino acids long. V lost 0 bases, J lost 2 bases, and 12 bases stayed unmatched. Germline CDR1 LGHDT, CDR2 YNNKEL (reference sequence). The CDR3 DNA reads TGTGCCAGCAGCCAAGAGCCCTCCCGACTAGCGACCCCCTACAATGAGCAGTTCTTC. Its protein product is CASSQEPSRLATPYNEQFF.

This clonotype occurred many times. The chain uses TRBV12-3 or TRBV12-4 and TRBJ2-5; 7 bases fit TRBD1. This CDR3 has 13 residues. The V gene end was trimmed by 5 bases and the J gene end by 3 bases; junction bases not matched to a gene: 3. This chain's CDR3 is CASSPRGKETQYF. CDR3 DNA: TGTGCCAGCAGTCCCAGGGGGAAAGAGACCCAGTACTTC.

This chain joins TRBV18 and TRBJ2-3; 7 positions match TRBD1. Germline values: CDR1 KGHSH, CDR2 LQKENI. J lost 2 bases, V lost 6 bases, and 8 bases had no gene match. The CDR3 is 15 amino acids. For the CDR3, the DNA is TGTGCCAGCTCCAGGACAGGCTCCGACACAGATACGCAGTATTTT. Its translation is CASSRTGSDTDTQYF.

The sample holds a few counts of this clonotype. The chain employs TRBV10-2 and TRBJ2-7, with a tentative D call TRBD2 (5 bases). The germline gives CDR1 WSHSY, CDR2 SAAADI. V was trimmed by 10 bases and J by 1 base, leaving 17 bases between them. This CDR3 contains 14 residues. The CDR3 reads CATSPFPGSYEQYF. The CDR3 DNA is TGCGCCACTTCTCCCTTCCCGGGGTCCTACGAGCAGTACTTC.

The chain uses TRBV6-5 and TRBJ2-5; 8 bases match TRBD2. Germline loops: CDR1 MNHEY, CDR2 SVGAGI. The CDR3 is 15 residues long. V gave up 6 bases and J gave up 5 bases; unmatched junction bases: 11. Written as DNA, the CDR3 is TGTGCCAGCAGCCGGGGGGGGACCGCATCGGAGACCCAGTACTTC. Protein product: CASSRGGTASETQYF.

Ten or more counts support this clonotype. The CDR3 protein is CASSLRTGLHEQYF. The CDR3 DNA reads TGTGCCAGCAGCCTCCGGACAGGGCTACACGAGCAGTACTTC. The rearrangement joins TRBV7-9 to TRBJ2-7, with 8 bases identical to TRBD1. The CDR3 length is 14 residues. Germline trimming cut 5 bases from V and 5 bases from J; bases unmatched to any gene: 8. CDR1 and CDR2 (germline): SEHNR, FQNEAQ (reference sequence).

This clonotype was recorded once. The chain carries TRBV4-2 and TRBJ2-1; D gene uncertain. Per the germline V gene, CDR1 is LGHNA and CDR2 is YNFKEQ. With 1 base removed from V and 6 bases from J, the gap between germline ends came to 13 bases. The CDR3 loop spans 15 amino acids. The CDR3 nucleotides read TGTGCCAGCAGCCAAGTCCCAGGAGTCGTCAATGAGCAGTTCTTC. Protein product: CASSQVPGVVNEQFF.

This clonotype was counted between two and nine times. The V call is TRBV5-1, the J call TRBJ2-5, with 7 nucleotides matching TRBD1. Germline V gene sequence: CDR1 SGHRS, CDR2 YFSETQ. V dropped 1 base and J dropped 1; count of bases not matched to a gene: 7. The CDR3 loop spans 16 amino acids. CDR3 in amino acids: CASSLSTGAFQETQYF. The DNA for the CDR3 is TGCGCCAGCAGCTTGAGTACAGGGGCTTTCCAAGAGACCCAGTACTTC.

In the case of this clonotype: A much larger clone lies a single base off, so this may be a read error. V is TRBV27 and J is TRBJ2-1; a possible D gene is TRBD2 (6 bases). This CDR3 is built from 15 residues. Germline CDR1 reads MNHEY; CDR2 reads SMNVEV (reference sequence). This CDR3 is CASMGVGRRYNDQFF. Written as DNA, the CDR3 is TGTGCCAGCATGGGGGTGGGGAGGCGGTACAATGATCAGTTCTTC.

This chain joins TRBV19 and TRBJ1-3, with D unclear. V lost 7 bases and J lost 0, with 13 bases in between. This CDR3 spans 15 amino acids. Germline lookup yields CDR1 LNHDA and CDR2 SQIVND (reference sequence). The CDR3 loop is CASKELFASGNTIYF. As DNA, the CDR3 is TGTGCCAGTAAGGAGTTGTTTGCCTCTGGAAACACCATATATTTT. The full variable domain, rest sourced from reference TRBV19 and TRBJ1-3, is DGGITQSPKYLFRKEGQNVTLSCEQNLNHDAMYWYRQDPGQGLRLIYYSQIVNDFQKGDIAEGYSVSREKKESFPLTVTSAQKNPTAFYLCASKELFASGNTIYFGEGSWLTVV.

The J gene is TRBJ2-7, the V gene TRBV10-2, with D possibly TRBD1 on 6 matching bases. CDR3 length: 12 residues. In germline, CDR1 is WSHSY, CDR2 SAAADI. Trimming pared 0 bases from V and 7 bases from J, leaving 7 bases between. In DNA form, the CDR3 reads TGCGCCAGCAGTGAGTCGAGGGGGGAGCAGTACTTC. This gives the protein CASSESRGEQYF.

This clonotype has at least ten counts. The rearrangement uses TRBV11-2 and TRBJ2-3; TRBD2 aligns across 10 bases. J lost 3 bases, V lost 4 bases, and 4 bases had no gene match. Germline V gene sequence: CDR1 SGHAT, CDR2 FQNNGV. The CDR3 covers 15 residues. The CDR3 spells CASSSPSGRTDTQYF. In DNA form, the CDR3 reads TGTGCCAGCAGCTCACCTAGCGGGAGAACAGATACGCAGTATTTT. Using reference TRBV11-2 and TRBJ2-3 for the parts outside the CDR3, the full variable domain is EAGVAQSPRYKIIEKRQSVAFWCNPISGHATLYWYQQILGQGPKLLIQFQNNGVVDDSQLPKDRFSAERLKGVDSTLKIQPAKLEDSAVYLCASSSPSGRTDTQYFGPGTRLTVL.

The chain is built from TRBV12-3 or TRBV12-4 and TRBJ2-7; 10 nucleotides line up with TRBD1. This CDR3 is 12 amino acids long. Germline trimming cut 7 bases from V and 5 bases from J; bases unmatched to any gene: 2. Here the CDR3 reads CASTGTGDEQYF. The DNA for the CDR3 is TGTGCCAGCACCGGGACAGGGGACGAGCAGTACTTC.